This T cell receptor beta chain was profiled in a study of blood T cell repertoires in COVID-19. The germline CDR1 and CDR2 sequences are LNHDA and SQIVND (reference sequence). V dropped 5 bases and J dropped 4; count of bases not matched to a gene: 5. The CDR3 is made up of 15 amino acids. Methods used by the authors: Nucleated cell number was recorded as an estimate derived from reference gene primer amplification. TCRdb keeps only in-frame clones here, not all; method: immunoSEQ multiplex PCR. The V and J calls and clone size come from that table; D and trimming were worked out from the DNA. The table records a few hundred thousand clones, 65% to 90% of them present only once.

The sequenced sample consisted of peripheral blood. This receptor was obtained from a man aged 50-60 years with acute or convalescent COVID-19. The chain recombines TRBV19 with TRBJ1-3; 10 nucleotides agree with TRBD1. The CDR3 sequence is CASSPRTGGGNTIYF. CDR3 bases: TGTGCCAGTAGTCCCCGGACAGGGGGAGGAAACACCATATATTTT.